The present T cell receptor beta chain was sequenced within a study of tumor T cells in aggressive B-cell lymphoma. Method: immunoSEQ multiplex PCR; TCRdb's copy keeps in-frame clones and lacks some. The sample carries about 6,000 clones, around three quarters recorded once. This clone was observed a few times. Deletions cut 2 bases from V and 0 bases from J, with 7 bases between. Germline V gene data show CDR1 as MNHNY and CDR2 as SVGAGI (reference sequence). CDR3 size: 14 residues. The receptor was isolated from an adult with diffuse large B cell lymphoma. The sequenced sample consisted of tumor tissue. V gene TRBV6-6 combines with J gene TRBJ1-1; a possible D gene is TRBD1 (6 bases). The CDR3 reads CASSYGGMNTEAFF. The DNA of the CDR3 is TGTGCCAGCAGTTACGGGGGCATGAACACTGAAGCTTTCTTT.